Each of the 14 T cell receptor beta chains below was sequenced from the same sample in a study of T cell repertoires in cytomegalovirus infection (dated by TCRdb to the late 2010s). The sample's treatment or condition label is to be understood as: in vitro stimulation with specific CMV peptide epitopes to enrich CMV-specific T cells. Sequencing relied on an Illumina HiSeq 1500. The public reads were run again by TCRdb, first through fastp at Q25 and then through MiXCR, and only productive beta chains were kept. CDR3 protein duplicates are merged, each entry listing the most common genes and DNA. For this sample the table gives roughly 570,000 distinct CDR3 sequences, of which 40% were detected only once. The top ten constitute over 45% of the sample. Their antigens are not known. Specimen: cultured PBMCs, collected from culture after CMV antigen stimulation. Source of these receptors: a human donor in good health (CMV status not recorded). Some clones in this sample may be carry-over from other donors' samples.

The rearrangement uses TRBV2 and TRBJ2-7; D not certain. The CDR3 extends over 13 amino acids. Per the germline V gene, CDR1 is SNHLY and CDR2 is FYNNEI. The V and J ends lost 0 bases and 5 bases respectively, with 8 bases between them. CDR3 in DNA: TGTGCCAGCAGTGAAGCGCTTCGCGACGAGCAGTACTTC. It yields the protein CASSEALRDEQYF.

The rearrangement uses TRBV14 and TRBJ2-7; weak D call: TRBD2 (6 bases). The CDR3 is 13 amino acids. Germline CDR1 SGHDN, CDR2 FVKESK. Trimming left V 5 bases short and J 7 bases short, with 15 bases between. This CDR3 is CASSYGTPGEQYF. The CDR3 coding sequence is TGTGCCAGCAGCTACGGGACTCCAGGGGAGCAGTACTTC.

This clonotype has just a few counts. The CDR3 is CASSQEGGGAREQYF. DNA for the CDR3: TGCGCCAGCAGCCAAGAAGGGGGAGGCGCTAGAGAGCAGTACTTC. The J gene is TRBJ2-7, the V gene TRBV4-1; possibly TRBD1 or TRBD2 for D (6 bases each). The V gene lost 0 bases and the J gene lost 7 bases, with 16 bases spanning the gap. Germline CDR1 and CDR2: MGHRA and YSYEKL. The CDR3 has 15 amino acids.

This chain connects TRBV9 to TRBJ2-1; no definite D call. This CDR3 has 15 amino acids. The germline CDR1 and CDR2 sequences are SGDLS and YYNGEE. V shed 0 bases and J shed 4 bases, with 11 bases lying between them. The CDR3 coding sequence is TGTGCCAGCAGCGTAGGACCGACTCATTACAATGAGCAGTTCTTC. This translates into CASSVGPTHYNEQFF.

This clonotype has more than one count but fewer than ten. This chain connects TRBV6-1 to TRBJ1-2, with TRBD1 matching over 10 bases. Germline trimming cut 0 bases from V and 4 bases from J; bases unmatched to any gene: 5. Germline CDR1 and CDR2: MNHNS and SASEGT. CDR3 length equals 16 residues. The CDR3 protein is CASSEAPGQGSYGYTF. The DNA for the CDR3 is TGTGCCAGCAGTGAAGCCCCGGGACAGGGGAGCTATGGCTACACCTTC.

The gene calls are TRBV7-9 and TRBJ2-7; 7 bases are shared with TRBD2. The CDR3 extends over 14 amino acids. The V segment lost 0 bases and the J segment 7 bases; nucleotides outside the gene matches: 6. Germline assignment: CDR1 SEHNR and CDR2 FQNEAQ (reference sequence). This chain's CDR3 is CASSLAGGVWEQYF. The DNA of the CDR3 is TGTGCCAGCAGCTTAGCGGGAGGGGTTTGGGAGCAGTACTTC.

This clonotype was counted between two and nine times. This chain uses TRBV7-6 with TRBJ2-3; unclear D gene. The CDR3 covers 12 residues. With 5 bases removed from V and 9 bases from J, the gap between germline ends came to 12 bases. Germline CDR1 reads SGHVS; CDR2 reads FNYEAQ. The CDR3 protein is CASSPTGKTQYF. Here the CDR3 DNA reads TGTGCCAGCAGCCCAACTGGAAAAACGCAGTATTTT.

This clonotype was counted only a few times. V is TRBV7-8 and J is TRBJ2-3, with 7 bases aligning to TRBD1. Germline assignment: CDR1 SGHVS and CDR2 FQNEAQ. The CDR3 is made up of 16 amino acids. Germline trimming cut 5 bases from V and 1 base from J; bases unmatched to any gene: 9. The CDR3 sequence: CASSRSRQGGTDTQYF. The DNA of the CDR3 is TGTGCCAGCAGCCGTAGCCGACAGGGAGGCACAGATACGCAGTATTTT.

This sequence joins TRBV2 and TRBJ1-5; TRBD1 might be the D (6 bases). V dropped 4 bases and J dropped 6 bases, with 13 bases sitting between them. This CDR3 has 14 residues. Germline assignment: CDR1 SNHLY and CDR2 FYNNEI. CDR3 in amino acids: CASSGGGIRQPQHF. In DNA, the CDR3 is TGTGCCAGCAGTGGGGGGGGCATACGTCAGCCCCAGCATTTT. Based on the CDR3 plus reference TRBV2 and TRBJ1-5, the full variable domain is EPEVTQTPSHQVTQMGQEVILRCVPISNHLYFYWYRQILGQKVEFLVSFYNNEISEKSEIFDDQFSVERPDGSNFTLKIRSTKLEDSAMYFCASSGGGIRQPQHFGDGTRLSIL.

In this sample, this clonotype turned up once. V and J are TRBV28 and TRBJ2-7, with 8 bases fitting TRBD1. Germline assignment: CDR1 MDHEN and CDR2 SYDVKM. V lost 10 bases to trimming and J lost 3 bases; unmatched junction nucleotides: 8. The CDR3 consists of 13 residues. CDR3: CATEDRVSYEQYF. Here the CDR3 DNA reads TGTGCCACCGAGGACAGGGTAAGCTACGAGCAGTACTTC.

The genes are TRBV30 and TRBJ1-1, with D tentatively TRBD1 (5 bases). Per the germline V gene, CDR1 is GTSNPN and CDR2 is SVGIG (reference sequence). V was pared by 2 bases and J by 7 bases, with 11 bases between. The CDR3 consists of 12 residues. The CDR3 loop reads CAWSTGDFEAFF. The CDR3 DNA is TGTGCCTGGAGTACCGGGGACTTTGAAGCTTTCTTT.

V usage is TRBV12-3 or TRBV12-4 and J usage is TRBJ2-5; possibly TRBD1 for D (7 bases). The CDR3 runs 13 residues. The V and J ends lost 6 bases and 7 bases respectively, with 15 bases between them. In DNA form, the CDR3 reads TGTGCCAGCAGACTCGGTCAGGGGGGGACCCAGTACTTC. Translating it yields CASRLGQGGTQYF.

The chain recombines TRBV4-1 with TRBJ1-1; D is possibly TRBD1 (5 bases). Trimming stripped 1 base from V and 0 bases from J, with 18 bases between. The CDR3 has 18 residues. CDR1 and CDR2 from the germline V gene are MGHRA and YSYEKL. The CDR3 coding sequence is TGCGCCAGCAGCCAAGGAGATCCAGGGAGGATGATGAACACTGAAGCTTTCTTT. As protein: CASSQGDPGRMMNTEAFF.

This chain connects TRBV11-2 to TRBJ2-7, with D hard to call. Germline values: CDR1 SGHAT, CDR2 FQNNGV. CDR3 length equals 12 residues. V dropped 1 base and J dropped 5 bases, with 6 bases sitting between them. CDR3 sequence (DNA): TGTGCCAGCAGCTTAGTTTGGGACGAGCAGTACTTC. It encodes CASSLVWDEQYF. Looking up the rest from reference TRBV11-2 and TRBJ2-7 gives the full variable domain: EAGVAQSPRYKIIEKRQSVAFWCNPISGHATLYWYQQILGQGPKLLIQFQNNGVVDDSQLPKDRFSAERLKGVDSTLKIQPAKLEDSAVYLCASSLVWDEQYFGPGTRLTVT.